One and the same sample provided the 32 T cell receptor beta chains below, sequenced in a study of blood T cell repertoires in COVID-19. Only in-frame clones appear in the TCRdb table, and some are missing; sequencing was by immunoSEQ multiplex PCR. The sample records about 400,000 clones, approximately 87% being singletons. The sequenced sample was PBMCs or T cells enriched from blood (not recorded which). Receptor source: a woman between 45 and 60 years old who had recovered from COVID-19.

The J gene is TRBJ2-3, the V gene TRBV7-2; 11 bases are shared with TRBD2. Germline CDR1 is SGHTA and CDR2 is FQGNSA. Unmatched junction bases numbered 4, after V lost 1 base and J lost 4 bases. The length of the CDR3 is 16 residues. CDR3 nucleotide sequence: TGTGCCAGCAGCTTAGTAGCGGGGGGGCGCCCAGATACGCAGTATTTT. This encodes CASSLVAGGRPDTQYF.

For the CDR3, the DNA is TGTGCCAGCAGGTCGACAGGGGCTGGAAACACCATATATTTT. Translated: CASRSTGAGNTIYF. The chain has TRBV5-8 and TRBJ1-3; 8 nucleotides align to TRBD1. The CDR3 length is 14 residues. Germline V lookup: CDR1 SGHTS, CDR2 YDEGEE. The ends lost 5 bases at V and 2 bases at J; junction bases unmatched: 3.

The CDR3 region has the DNA TGTGCCACCAGTGTGGGAGTAAACTATGGCTACACCTTC. Translated: CATSVGVNYGYTF. The chain has TRBV24-1 and TRBJ1-2; no clear D gene. The CDR3 contains 13 residues. Trimming left V 5 bases short and J 2 bases short, with 8 bases between. Germline loops: CDR1 KGHDR, CDR2 SFDVKD.

This chain joins TRBV3-1 (or the pseudogene TRBV3-2) and TRBJ1-2; tentatively, D is TRBD1 (6 bases). Germline V gene lookup returns CDR1 LGHDT and CDR2 YNNKEL (reference sequence). The CDR3 length is 17 residues. Trimming took 0 bases from V and 2 from J, leaving 16 bases between them. The CDR3 DNA is TGTGCCAGCAGCCAAGAAATTTCGAGACAGGAGAACTATGGCTACACCTTC. It translates to CASSQEISRQENYGYTF.

The rearrangement joins TRBV5-1 to TRBJ1-6, with 7 bases identical to TRBD1. V was clipped by 5 bases and J by 10 bases; unmatched bases: 9. This CDR3 has 14 residues. Germline lookup yields CDR1 SGHRS and CDR2 YFSETQ. The CDR3 loop reads CASRSGQAISPLHF. Here the CDR3 DNA reads TGCGCCAGCAGGTCAGGACAGGCCATCTCACCCCTCCACTTT.

The chain recombines TRBV5-1 with TRBJ2-5; a possible D gene is TRBD2 (6 bases). This CDR3 comprises 14 residues. The ends were cut back, 3 bases at V and 2 bases at J, with 11 bases in the middle. Germline V gene data show CDR1 as SGHRS and CDR2 as YFSETQ. The CDR3: CASSSGGTQETQYF. CDR3 DNA: TGCGCCAGCAGCTCCGGTGGGACTCAAGAGACCCAGTACTTC.

The chain employs TRBV27 and TRBJ1-4; possible D gene TRBD1, 6 bases. The CDR3 extends over 15 amino acids. V gave up 5 bases and J gave up 3 bases, with 13 bases separating them. Germline CDR1 MNHEY, CDR2 SMNVEV (reference sequence). The CDR3 loop reads CASSPSRGANEKLFF. The CDR3 DNA reads TGTGCCAGCAGTCCCTCCAGGGGAGCTAATGAAAAACTGTTTTTT.

V usage is TRBV25-1 and J usage is TRBJ1-1, with a tentative D call TRBD1 (5 bases). The CDR3 runs 15 residues. Per the germline V gene, CDR1 is MGHDK and CDR2 is SYGVNS. Between the trimmed V and J ends, which lost 3 bases and 5 bases, there was a span of 16 bases. The CDR3: CASSDKTGTATEAFF. Here the CDR3 DNA reads TGTGCCAGCAGTGATAAAACCGGGACTGCTACTGAAGCTTTCTTT.

The chain recombines TRBV6-5 with TRBJ2-5; 13 nucleotides match TRBD2. Germline V lookup: CDR1 MNHEY, CDR2 SVGAGI. CDR3 length equals 15 residues. V shed 7 bases and J 3 bases; nucleotides not matched to a gene: 5. Here the CDR3 reads CASNRLAGGEETQYF. The CDR3 nucleotides read TGTGCCAGCAACAGACTAGCGGGGGGCGAAGAGACCCAGTACTTC.

The chain is built from TRBV9 and TRBJ2-3, with 7 bases matching TRBD1. The trim removed 2 bases at V and 2 bases at J, leaving 2 bases unmatched. This CDR3 comprises 14 residues. The germline V gene has CDR1 SGDLS and CDR2 YYNGEE. The CDR3 sequence: CASSVGQSTDTQYF. The CDR3 DNA sequence: TGTGCCAGCAGCGTGGGACAGTCCACAGATACGCAGTATTTT. Full variable domain (remainder filled in from reference TRBV9 and TRBJ2-3): DSGVTQTPKHLITATGQRVTLRCSPRSGDLSVYWYQQSLDQGLQFLIQYYNGEERAKGNILERFSAQQFPDLHSELNLSSLELGDSALYFCASSVGQSTDTQYFGPGTRLTVL.

For the CDR3, the DNA is TGTGCCAGCTCACACGGACAGTGGGATCAGCCCCAGCATTTT. Protein sequence: CASSHGQWDQPQHF. This chain links TRBV18 with TRBJ1-5; D perhaps matches TRBD1 (6 bases). The CDR3 has 14 residues. The germline V gene has CDR1 KGHSH and CDR2 LQKENI. Trimming removed 4 bases from V and 5 bases from J, with 12 bases in between.

V and J are TRBV5-1 and TRBJ2-3; TRBD2 matches at 11 bases. The germline V gene has CDR1 SGHRS and CDR2 YFSETQ. The CDR3 is 15 amino acids. The trim removed 2 bases at V and 6 bases at J, leaving 5 bases unmatched. The CDR3 loop reads CASSLSTSGVDTQYF. The CDR3 bases are TGCGCCAGCAGCTTATCGACTAGCGGGGTTGATACGCAGTATTTT.

This clone showed up just once. The chain uses TRBV4-1 and TRBJ2-1; D perhaps matches TRBD2 (6 bases). CDR3 length: 17 residues. Per the germline V gene, CDR1 is MGHRA and CDR2 is YSYEKL. Trimming left V 0 bases short and J 1 base short, with 13 bases between. In DNA, the CDR3 is TGCGCCAGCAGCCAAGATTTCGGGGACTCTTCCTACAATGAGCAGTTCTTC. This codes for CASSQDFGDSSYNEQFF.

The rearrangement joins TRBV30 to TRBJ2-7, with 12 bases fitting TRBD2. The CDR3 contains 13 residues. V shed 2 bases and J 7 bases; nucleotides not matched to a gene: 3. CDR1 is GTSNPN, CDR2 SVGIG, per germline (reference sequence). The DNA of the CDR3 is TGTGCCTGGAGTTTGACTAGCGGGGGAGAGCAGTACTTC. Translated, it gives CAWSLTSGGEQYF.

The rearrangement links TRBV30 to TRBJ1-2; perhaps TRBD1 as D (5 bases). This CDR3 comprises 14 residues. V was clipped by 5 bases and J by 5 bases, with 18 bases between them. CDR1 and CDR2 from the germline V gene are GTSNPN and SVGIG (reference sequence). CDR3 in DNA: TGTGCCTGGGATAGACCCAGGGTCGGGTATGGCTACACCTTC. It yields the protein CAWDRPRVGYGYTF.

This chain links TRBV11-3 with TRBJ2-1; 7 bases align to TRBD2. Germline CDR1 reads SGHNT; CDR2 reads YENEEA. V lost 1 base and J lost 4; bases outside the gene matches: 1. The CDR3 covers 14 residues. The CDR3 region is CASSLAGGYNEQFF. For the CDR3, the DNA is TGTGCCAGCAGCTTAGCGGGGGGTTACAATGAGCAGTTCTTC.

The V call is TRBV5-1, the J call TRBJ1-2; D not resolved. Germline values: CDR1 SGHRS, CDR2 YFSETQ. Trimming shortened V by 6 bases and J by 7 bases, and 19 bases separated the two germline ends. The CDR3 is 14 amino acids. The CDR3 sequence: CASTPDGEKAGYTF. DNA for the CDR3: TGCGCCAGCACTCCGGACGGGGAAAAAGCTGGCTACACCTTC.

The chain recombines TRBV7-9 with TRBJ1-5, with D hard to call. Germline CDR1 SEHNR, CDR2 FQNEAQ (reference sequence). Trimming cost V 5 bases and J 0 bases, with 8 bases left between them. CDR3 length equals 14 residues. CDR3 sequence: CASSLSNSNQPQHF. CDR3 nucleotides: TGTGCCAGCAGCCTCAGTAATAGCAATCAGCCCCAGCATTTT.

Written as DNA, the CDR3 is TGTGCCAGCAGTTACCCAGGGTCCGGAAACACCATATATTTT. The encoded protein is CASSYPGSGNTIYF. The chain combines TRBV6-5 with TRBJ1-3; perhaps TRBD1 as D (5 bases). The CDR3 has 14 amino acids. Germline V gene data show CDR1 as MNHEY and CDR2 as SVGAGI. V was pared by 2 bases and J by 4 bases, with 9 bases between.

The chain is built from TRBV5-4 and TRBJ2-7; 12 nucleotides align to TRBD2. This CDR3 contains 13 residues. Trimming at V came to 5 bases and at J to 3 bases, leaving 0 bases not matched to a gene. CDR1 and CDR2 from the germline V gene are SGHNT and YYREEE (reference sequence). CDR3 nucleotides: TGTGCCAGCAGACTAGCGGGGGGCTACGAGCAGTACTTC. As protein: CASRLAGGYEQYF. The variable domain in full, completed from reference TRBV5-4 and TRBJ2-7, reads ETGVTQSPTHLIKTRGQQVTLRCSSQSGHNTVSWYQQALGQGPQFIFQYYREEENGRGNFPPRFSGLQFPNYSSELNVNALELDDSALYLCASRLAGGYEQYFGPGTRLTVT.

The CDR3: CASKTGQENEKLFF. In DNA, the CDR3 is TGTGCCAGCAAGACGGGACAGGAAAATGAAAAACTGTTTTTT. The chain is built from TRBV6-5 and TRBJ1-4, with 8 bases identical to TRBD1. The CDR3 runs 14 residues. Per germline, CDR1 MNHEY and CDR2 SVGAGI. J lost 5 bases, V lost 7 bases, and 6 bases had no gene match.

The chain joins TRBV27 to TRBJ1-4; D perhaps matches TRBD1 (6 bases). The CDR3 extends over 14 amino acids. The V gene's germline CDR1 is MNHEY and CDR2 SMNVEV (reference sequence). Trimming removed 5 bases at V and 7 bases at J, with 14 bases between. The CDR3 loop is CASSDDRQIEKLFF. The CDR3, as DNA: TGTGCCAGCAGTGACGACAGGCAGATTGAAAAACTGTTTTTT.

The J gene is TRBJ2-1, the V gene TRBV5-1; a weak D match, TRBD2 (6 bases). Looked up from germline, CDR1 is SGHRS and CDR2 is YFSETQ. This CDR3 contains 15 residues. V was shortened by 0 bases and J by 0 bases, with 7 bases between the two germline ends. CDR3 in amino acids: CASSLDGSSYNEQFF. The DNA of the CDR3 is TGCGCCAGCAGCTTGGACGGGAGCTCCTACAATGAGCAGTTCTTC. Complete variable domain (other parts from reference TRBV5-1 and TRBJ2-1): KAGVTQTPRYLIKTRGQQVTLSCSPISGHRSVSWYQQTPGQGLQFLFEYFSETQRNKGNFPGRFSGRQFSNSRSEMNVSTLELGDSALYLCASSLDGSSYNEQFFGPGTRLTVL.

A single count supports this clone. V is TRBV5-8 and J is TRBJ1-2, with 10 nucleotides matching TRBD1. V lost 5 bases and J lost 8; bases outside the gene matches: 6. Per the germline V gene, CDR1 is SGHTS and CDR2 is YDEGEE. CDR3 size: 13 residues. Here the CDR3 reads CASSPPGQGGYTF. The CDR3 nucleotides read TGTGCCAGCAGTCCGCCGGGACAGGGGGGCTACACCTTC. The variable domain in full, with the rest retrieved from reference TRBV5-8 and TRBJ1-2, is EAGVTQSPTHLIKTRGQQATLRCSPISGHTSVYWYQQALGLGLQFLLWYDEGEERNRGNFPPRFSGRQFPNYSSELNVNALELEDSALYLCASSPPGQGGYTFGSGTRLTVV.

This chain connects TRBV4-3 to TRBJ1-1; the D is unclear. From germline, CDR1 is LGHNA and CDR2 YSLEER. The CDR3 is 15 amino acids. V lost 0 bases, J lost 1 base, and 9 bases lay in between. The CDR3 loop is CASSQDRGPNTEAFF. CDR3 DNA: TGCGCCAGCAGCCAAGATAGAGGGCCGAACACTGAAGCTTTCTTT.

This sequence joins TRBV6-5 and TRBJ1-1, with a weak D call TRBD1 (6 bases). Germline CDR1 and CDR2: MNHEY and SVGAGI. This CDR3 has 14 residues. V lost 6 bases and J 1 base, leaving 12 bases between the germline ends. DNA of the CDR3: TGTGCCAGCAGGTCGGCAGGGGAGAACACTGAAGCTTTCTTT. Protein product: CASRSAGENTEAFF.

The V call is TRBV7-8, the J call TRBJ2-2, with TRBD1 identical over 10 bases. V lost 8 bases, J lost 6 bases, and 12 bases stayed unmatched. Germline CDR1 reads SGHVS; CDR2 reads FQNEAQ. The CDR3 length is 16 residues. CDR3 DNA sequence: TGTGCCAGCCTGGACGAGCGGACAGGGGGGGCCGGGGAGCTGTTTTTT. It specifies CASLDERTGGAGELFF.

The V call is TRBV4-2, the J call TRBJ2-7, with a tentative D call TRBD2 (5 bases). Germline CDR1 reads LGHNA; CDR2 reads YNFKEQ. CDR3 length: 16 amino acids. V was trimmed by 1 base and J by 3 bases, leaving 16 bases between them. CDR3 region: CASSQGRGTTGYEQYF. CDR3 in DNA: TGTGCCAGCAGCCAAGGACGGGGAACCACGGGCTACGAGCAGTACTTC.

The chain joins TRBV2 to TRBJ1-5, with D perhaps matching TRBD1 (6 bases). The CDR3 runs to 14 residues. Germline V lookup: CDR1 SNHLY, CDR2 FYNNEI. V was trimmed by 8 bases and J by 6 bases, leaving 17 bases between them. CDR3: CASEGILGAQPQHF. The CDR3 DNA is TGTGCCAGCGAGGGGATCCTGGGGGCTCAGCCCCAGCATTTT.

This chain joins TRBV9 and TRBJ1-2, with a weak D call TRBD1 (5 bases). V lost 0 bases to trimming and J lost 2 bases, with 14 bases between them. Looked up from germline, CDR1 is SGDLS and CDR2 is YYNGEE. CDR3 length equals 16 residues. CDR3 loop: CASSVGGGAGNYGYTF. The CDR3 nucleotides read TGTGCCAGCAGCGTAGGAGGAGGGGCCGGAAACTATGGCTACACCTTC.

The V gene is TRBV30, the J gene TRBJ1-2; a weak D match, TRBD1 (6 bases). The V gene lost 3 bases and the J gene lost 3 bases, with 17 bases spanning the gap. Germline V gives CDR1 GTSNPN, CDR2 SVGIG (reference sequence). The CDR3 spans 15 residues. The chain's CDR3 is CAWRTRGVTYYGYTF. CDR3 nucleotides: TGTGCCTGGAGAACCAGGGGTGTTACGTACTATGGCTACACCTTC. The variable domain in full, completed from reference TRBV30 and TRBJ1-2, reads SQTIHQWPATLVQPVGSPLSLECTVEGTSNPNLYWYRQAAGRGLQLLFYSVGIGQISSEVPQNLSASRPQDRQFILSSKKLLLSDSGFYLCAWRTRGVTYYGYTFGSGTRLTVV.

The J gene is TRBJ2-3, the V gene TRBV4-3; 8 nucleotides line up with TRBD1. Per the germline V gene, CDR1 is LGHNA and CDR2 is YSLEER. The CDR3 contains 14 residues. Trimming took 0 bases from V and 6 from J; bases not matched to a gene: 2. CDR3 nucleotides: TGCGCCAGCAGCCAAGATCCAGGGGGCGATACGCAGTATTTT. Protein sequence: CASSQDPGGDTQYF.